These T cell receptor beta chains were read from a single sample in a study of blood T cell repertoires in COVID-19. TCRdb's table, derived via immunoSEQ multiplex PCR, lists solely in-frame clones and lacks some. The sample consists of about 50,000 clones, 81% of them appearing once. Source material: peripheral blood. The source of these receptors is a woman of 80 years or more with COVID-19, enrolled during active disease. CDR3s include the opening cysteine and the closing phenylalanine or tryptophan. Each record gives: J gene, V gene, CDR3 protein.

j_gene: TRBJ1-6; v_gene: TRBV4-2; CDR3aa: CASSQEGAPNSPLHF
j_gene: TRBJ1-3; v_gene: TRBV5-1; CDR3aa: CASSPQGPSSGNTIYF
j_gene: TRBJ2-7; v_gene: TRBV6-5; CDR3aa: CASSYSSRGGYEQYF
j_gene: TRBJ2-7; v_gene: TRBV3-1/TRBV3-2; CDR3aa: CASSLGGTGAHEQYF
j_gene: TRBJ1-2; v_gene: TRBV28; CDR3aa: CASSPGGDGYTF
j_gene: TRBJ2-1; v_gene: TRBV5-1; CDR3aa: CASSSLRTSSYNEQFF
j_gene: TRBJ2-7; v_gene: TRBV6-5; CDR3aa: CATVSRDSLSYEQYF
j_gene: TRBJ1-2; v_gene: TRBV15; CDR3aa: CATNPTGNHYGYTF
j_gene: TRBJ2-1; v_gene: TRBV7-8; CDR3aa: CASSPRSLVNNEQFF
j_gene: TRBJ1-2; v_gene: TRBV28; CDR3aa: CASSPQGSAGYTF
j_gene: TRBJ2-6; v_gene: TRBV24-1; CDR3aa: CATSDSGQAAGANVLTF
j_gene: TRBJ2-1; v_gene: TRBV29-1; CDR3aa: CSVEKTSGEQFF
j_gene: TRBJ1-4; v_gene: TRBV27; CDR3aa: CASSSLFGKLFF
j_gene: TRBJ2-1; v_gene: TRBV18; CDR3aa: CASSLMASSSGNEQFF
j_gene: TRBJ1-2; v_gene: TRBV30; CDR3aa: CAWSVKPTGGYGYTF
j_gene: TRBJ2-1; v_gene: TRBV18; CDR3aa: CASSPQSLIAGGNNEQFF
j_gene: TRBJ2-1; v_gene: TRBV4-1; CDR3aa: CASSQGGENEQFF
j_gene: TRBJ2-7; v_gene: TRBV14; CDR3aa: CASSLGQGSAYEQYF
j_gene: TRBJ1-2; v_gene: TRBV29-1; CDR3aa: CSVDFFAGGLYGYTF
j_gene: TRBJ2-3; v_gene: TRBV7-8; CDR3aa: CASSLAGLAGSTDTQYF
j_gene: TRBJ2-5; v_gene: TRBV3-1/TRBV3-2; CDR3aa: CASSQEFFAGDGQTQYF
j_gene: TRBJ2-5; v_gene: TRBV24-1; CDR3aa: CATSDLRAEETQYF
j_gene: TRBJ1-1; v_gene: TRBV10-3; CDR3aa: CAIWGGAMNTEAFF
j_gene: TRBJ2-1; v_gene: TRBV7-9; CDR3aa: CASSLSSGRVGDEQFF